The rows below give T cell receptor beta chains drawn from one sample of a study of blood T cell repertoires in COVID-19. The protocol was immunoSEQ multiplex PCR, while the TCRdb copy is restricted to in-frame clones and leaves out a portion. The sample includes 200,000 to 300,000 clones, about 83% of them seen just once. Material: peripheral blood. These receptors were collected from a human donor in a cohort sampled during active COVID-19. The CDR3 runs from the conserved cysteine through the conserved F or W. Fields, in order: clone size, J gene, V gene, CDR3 protein. The size of a clone is reported for some rows only, either as once, few or many, or as a class for expanded clones.

. | TRBJ2-3 | TRBV6-4 | CASSDMGQGPDTQYF
. | TRBJ2-1 | TRBV24-1 | CATSPSSQPGDEQFF
. | TRBJ2-1 | TRBV5-4 | CASSRPGGGKNEQFF
. | TRBJ1-1 | TRBV5-5 | CASSLESRDRVMGTEAFF
. | TRBJ2-3 | TRBV5-1 | CASSSPGLAGIPDTQYF
. | TRBJ2-3 | TRBV18 | CASSPPVTSRSTDTQYF
. | TRBJ2-1 | TRBV19 | CASSISQGGSNEQFF
few | TRBJ1-1 | TRBV5-8 | CASSLALGMNTEAFF
. | TRBJ2-7 | TRBV5-1 | CASSFQTGGSSYEQYF
. | TRBJ2-5 | TRBV5-1 | CASSILGVQETQYF
once | TRBJ2-1 | TRBV28 | CASRLLQGGRYNEQFF
. | TRBJ2-1 | TRBV19 | CASSIQVYNEQFF
. | TRBJ1-4 | TRBV30 | CAWEQGLSTNEKLFF
. | TRBJ1-1 | TRBV9 | CASSVRPGTGPGAEAFF
. | TRBJ2-5 | TRBV5-1 | CASSLIALGAETQYF
few | TRBJ2-7 | TRBV5-6 | CASSYGQGYYEQYF
. | TRBJ1-1 | TRBV18 | CASSPSNQGEAFF
once | TRBJ2-5 | TRBV11-2 | CASSLEGHREWGETQYF
. | TRBJ2-3 | TRBV2 | CASSGEGRGTDTQYF
once | TRBJ2-1 | TRBV5-1 | CASSLGVRSSYNEQFF
. | TRBJ2-6 | TRBV9 | CASSRTGANVLTF
once | TRBJ1-5 | TRBV2 | CASTPLGVSNQPQHF
once | TRBJ2-5 | TRBV7-2 | CASSLGVAGGQETQYF
. | TRBJ2-3 | TRBV28 | CASIEREAGIYTDTQYF
. | TRBJ2-1 | TRBV28 | CASSLSNTGGSFYNEQFF
. | TRBJ2-1 | TRBV2 | CASSRLAGGYNEQFF
. | TRBJ2-7 | TRBV5-1 | CASSLEGGGVQYF
. | TRBJ1-1 | TRBV3-1/TRBV3-2 | CASSQVSDSAEAFF
few | TRBJ2-1 | TRBV6-1 | CASSDLASRSYNEQFF
. | TRBJ1-1 | TRBV10-3 | CAAGTGDRGTEAFF
. | TRBJ2-3 | TRBV2 | CASSAGLAGGDTQYF
few | TRBJ2-2 | TRBV19 | CASSTTFILAGSGSGELFF
. | TRBJ1-2 | TRBV3-1/TRBV3-2 | CASRNRGWAYGYTF
. | TRBJ2-2 | TRBV27 | CASSLDRVGTGELFF
. | TRBJ2-7 | TRBV5-1 | CASSLNPAYEQYF
. | TRBJ1-2 | TRBV10-1 | CASSEKAGDGYTF
. | TRBJ2-1 | TRBV6-2/TRBV6-3 | CASSWGLAGDPNEQFF
few | TRBJ1-1 | TRBV7-9 | CASSTGQGNTEAFF
. | TRBJ2-7 | TRBV5-1 | CASSLMGLAVSYEQYF